The T cell receptor beta chain described here comes from a study of blood T cells in healthy people across ages. PBMCs, at least 7 million per sample, were isolated. Study-level findings and limits: Comparison with aged donors showed that long-lived donors had more naive CD4+ cells and higher diversity.

The CDR3 is 12 amino acids. Germline lookup yields CDR1 KGHDR and CDR2 SFDVKD. J gave up 4 bases and V 9 bases, and 3 bases lay outside the gene matches. With a J-beta primer mix and a sample-barcoded 5' primer, a second PCR ran 7 to 11 cycles. Every cDNA molecule bore a tag from a template-switch adaptor containing 12 random nucleotides. Each CDR3 protein gets one entry after TCRdb re-called the 5' RACE reads with MiXCR. The sample lists over 600,000 distinct CDR3 sequences, roughly 43% occurring once. This clonotype was recorded at least ten times. The antigen remains unidentified. The sequencing input was blood. This sequence originates from a man older than 75 in good health. The V gene is TRBV24-1, the J gene TRBJ2-7; 9 bases map to TRBD1. The CDR3 protein is CATGQGSYEQYF. The CDR3 DNA reads TGTGCCACCGGACAGGGGTCGTACGAGCAGTACTTC.